The entry below describes one T cell receptor (beta chain). This sample is drawn from a study of blood T cell repertoires in COVID-19. Study in general: The origin of the acute and convalescent COVID-19 samples was the United States, Italy and Spain. T cells, B-cell-depleted T cells, or PBMCs supplied cDNA or gDNA.

As originally analysed: Reference gene primers were amplified, and this amplification served to estimate nucleated cell counts. Assay: immunoSEQ multiplex PCR; the TCRdb copy retains only in-frame clones and omits some. Clonal size and the V and J genes are those of that table, whereas D and trimming came from the DNA. The data show some 200,000 clones, 75% to 80% seen once. This TCR came from a woman aged 70-85 years with acute or convalescent COVID-19. The sample comprised peripheral blood.

CDR3 region: CAWSVSLDTQYF. The CDR3 region has the DNA TGTGCCTGGAGTGTATCCCTCGATACGCAGTATTTT. The genes are TRBV30 and TRBJ2-3; unclear D gene. Germline loops: CDR1 GTSNPN, CDR2 SVGIG (reference sequence). This CDR3 has 12 amino acids. V lost 0 bases to trimming and J lost 6 bases, with 7 bases between them.